Sequencing of this T cell receptor beta chain was carried out in a study of cytomegalovirus exposure and HLA in healthy donors. Notes on the study in general: Rarity held for most TCR sequences, but there were some public TCRs that occurred in many donors. Most TCR beta V segments were productive about 90% or about 30% of the time in an earlier analysis.

In the PCR, 60 Vbeta and 13 Jbeta primers were used. Measured with immunoSEQ multiplex PCR; TCRdb has only the in-frame clones, and not every one. The data show about 67,000 clones, approximately 78% seen once. Worth noting for this clone: Its antigen is undetermined.

The source is a woman aged 30 to 39 in good health and CMV-seronegative. Sequencing input: PBMCs.

CDR3 coding DNA: TGCGCCAGTTGGGACAGCCTCTATGGCTACACCTTC. It is translated as CASWDSLYGYTF. The gene calls are TRBV10-2 and TRBJ1-2; 7 nucleotides align to TRBD1. Per germline, CDR1 WSHSY and CDR2 SAAADI. The CDR3 loop spans 12 amino acids. J was trimmed by 4 bases and V by 9 bases; bases with no gene match: 5.